This T cell receptor beta chain was documented in a study of T-cell reconstitution after alpha-beta-depleted transplantation in children. It was with unique molecular identifiers that the TCRbeta library was prepared. TCRdb itself ran the PCR reads through MiXCR, one entry per CDR3 protein. The data hold about 610,000 distinct CDR3 sequences, with roughly a tenth observed a single time. V was clipped by 0 bases and J by 7 bases, with 12 bases between them. Germline-derived CDR1 and CDR2 are DFQATT and SNEGSKA (reference sequence). The CDR3 spans 13 residues. This rearrangement joins TRBV20-1 to TRBJ1-1, with unresolved D. The origin of this receptor is a human donor who donated a stem cell graft to a child with acute myeloid leukemia. The sequenced sample was PBMCs from the stem cell graft donor, obtained from the stem cell graft. CDR3 amino acids: CSARDLSPIEAFF. CDR3 bases: TGCAGTGCTAGAGATCTCAGCCCGATTGAAGCTTTCTTT.